The 5 T cell receptor beta chains presented below share a single source sample, sequenced in a study of T-cell memory formation after mild COVID-19. MiXCR, applied by TCRdb to the 5' RACE reads, yields one record per CDR3 protein. Found here are about 560,000 distinct CDR3 sequences, less than 25% of them singletons; the top ten hold around 7.7%. Sequencing was carried out using PBMCs or a T cell subset sorted from them (not recorded which). The receptors shown here come from an adult woman who had mild COVID-19 (a few samples of this study predate the infection). Cell type and time point are not known.

This chain uses TRBV24-1 with TRBJ1-2; D may be TRBD1 (6 bases). V gave up 2 bases and J gave up 2 bases, with 11 bases separating them. Germline V gene data show CDR1 as KGHDR and CDR2 as SFDVKD. The CDR3 is 15 residues long. CDR3 protein: CATSDSNDRNYGYTF. The CDR3, as DNA: TGTGCCACCAGTGATTCCAATGACAGGAACTATGGCTACACCTTC.

The V and J genes are TRBV6-1 and TRBJ1-6; perhaps TRBD1 as D (5 bases). In germline, CDR1 is MNHNS, CDR2 SASEGT. The CDR3 is 13 amino acids. V was cut by 3 bases and J by 5 bases, with 5 bases left in between. CDR3 nucleotide sequence: TGTGCCAGCAGTGAGGGGGATAATTCACCCCTCCACTTT. Translating gives CASSEGDNSPLHF.

This clonotype was counted only a few times. V and J are TRBV7-6 and TRBJ2-2; perhaps D is TRBD1 or TRBD2 (5 bases each). Trimming removed 6 bases from V and 2 bases from J, with 10 bases in between. Germline values: CDR1 SGHVS, CDR2 FNYEAQ. This CDR3 is 14 amino acids long. CDR3: CASRGDSNTGELFF. CDR3 DNA: TGTGCCAGCAGGGGAGACAGCAACACCGGGGAGCTGTTTTTT.

The chain has TRBV5-1 and TRBJ1-5; D remains unclear. The CDR3 length is 13 residues. CDR1 SGHRS and CDR2 YFSETQ come from the germline V gene. V was shortened by 2 bases and J by 6 bases, with 9 bases between the two germline ends. In DNA, the CDR3 is TGCGCCAGCAGCTTCGACGCTTCTCAGCCCCAGCATTTT. It translates to CASSFDASQPQHF.

The chain links TRBV5-4 to TRBJ2-7; perhaps D is TRBD1 or TRBD2 (5 bases each). This CDR3 has 14 residues. Germline V gives CDR1 SGHNT, CDR2 YYREEE (reference sequence). V lost 0 bases to trimming and J lost 3 bases, with 10 bases between them. The CDR3 here is CASSLAGTLYEQYF. CDR3 in DNA: TGTGCCAGCAGCTTGGCGGGGACCCTCTACGAGCAGTACTTC.